The 18 T cell receptor beta chains below come from one sample, sequenced in a study of T cell changes during pregnancy in multiple sclerosis. The assay was immunoSEQ multiplex PCR, and TCRdb's table has in-frame clones only and misses some. The table includes tens of thousands of clones, over 85% detected once. Sequenced here: CD8+ T cells from peripheral blood mononuclear cells, sampled after pregnancy. These receptors were taken from a female donor with multiple sclerosis, enrolled in a pregnancy study.

This clone was seen a single time. The V gene is TRBV7-3, the J gene TRBJ2-1, with 10 bases identical to TRBD2. The CDR3 is made up of 16 amino acids. J lost 0 bases, V lost 4 bases, and 3 bases had no gene match. The germline CDR1 and CDR2 sequences are SGHTA and FQGTGA. The CDR3 here is CASSSRLAGSYNEQFF. Here the CDR3 DNA reads TGTGCCAGCAGCTCCAGACTAGCGGGCTCCTACAATGAGCAGTTCTTC. The variable domain in full, completed from reference TRBV7-3 and TRBJ2-1, reads GAGVSQTPSNKVTEKGKYVELRCDPISGHTALYWYRQSLGQGPEFLIYFQGTGAADDSGLPNDRFFAVRPEGSVSTLKIQRTERGDSAVYLCASSSRLAGSYNEQFFGPGTRLTVL.

This chain joins TRBV5-5 and TRBJ2-7; 7 bases agree with TRBD2. The CDR3 covers 15 residues. CDR1 and CDR2 (germline): SGHKS, YYEKEE (reference sequence). J was trimmed by 4 bases and V by 0 bases; bases with no gene match: 7. CDR3 sequence (DNA): TGTGCCAGCAGCTTGGCCGTCGGGGAGGGTTACGAGCAGTACTTC. It specifies CASSLAVGEGYEQYF.

The chain uses TRBV11-2 and TRBJ1-4, with 9 bases fitting TRBD1. The CDR3 has 15 amino acids. J lost 3 bases, V lost 4 bases, and 3 bases had no gene match. Germline CDR1 and CDR2: SGHAT and FQNNGV. The CDR3 region has the DNA TGTGCCAGCAGCTCCCGGGACAGGGCTAATGAAAAACTGTTTTTT. Translating gives CASSSRDRANEKLFF.

The V call is TRBV9, the J call TRBJ2-3, with a weak D call TRBD2 (5 bases). Germline V lookup: CDR1 SGDLS, CDR2 YYNGEE. The CDR3 has 14 amino acids. The V end was cut by 5 bases, the J end by 7 bases, with 17 bases between. CDR3 region: CASRADSVPHTQYF. The CDR3 bases are TGTGCCAGCAGGGCGGACTCTGTGCCCCATACGCAGTATTTT.

The chain is built from TRBV4-3 and TRBJ1-6; TRBD1 might be the D (5 bases). From germline, CDR1 is LGHNA and CDR2 YSLEER. V dropped 0 bases and J dropped 2 bases, with 8 bases sitting between them. The CDR3 totals 16 residues. The CDR3 sequence is CASSQDRGTYNSPLHF. CDR3 DNA sequence: TGCGCCAGCAGCCAAGATCGGGGGACCTATAATTCACCCCTCCACTTT.

V usage is TRBV15 and J usage is TRBJ2-5; TRBD1 agrees at 8 bases. CDR3 size: 16 residues. Trimming at V came to 1 base and at J to 4 bases, leaving 8 bases not matched to a gene. In germline, CDR1 is LNHNV, CDR2 YYDKDF (reference sequence). The CDR3 reads CATSRVGQGARETQYF. The CDR3 nucleotides are TGTGCCACCAGCAGAGTAGGGCAGGGGGCAAGAGAGACCCAGTACTTC. Variable domain in full (rest from reference TRBV15 and TRBJ2-5): DAMVIQNPRYQVTQFGKPVTLSCSQTLNHNVMYWYQQKSSQAPKLLFHYYDKDFNNEADTPDNFQSRRPNTSFCFLDIRSPGLGDTAMYLCATSRVGQGARETQYFGPGTRLLVL.

This clone is a singleton in its sample. This chain links TRBV9 with TRBJ1-1; the D gene is possibly TRBD1 (5 bases). Between the trimmed V and J ends, which lost 3 bases and 7 bases, there was a span of 22 bases. CDR3 length: 16 residues. Germline V gene data show CDR1 as SGDLS and CDR2 as YYNGEE. This chain's CDR3 is CASSAPGYPREGEAFF. As DNA, the CDR3 is TGTGCCAGCAGCGCCCCCGGATACCCCAGGGAAGGTGAAGCTTTCTTT. Filled out from reference TRBV9 and TRBJ1-1, the complete variable domain reads DSGVTQTPKHLITATGQRVTLRCSPRSGDLSVYWYQQSLDQGLQFLIQYYNGEERAKGNILERFSAQQFPDLHSELNLSSLELGDSALYFCASSAPGYPREGEAFFGQGTRLTVV.

The chain combines TRBV27 with TRBJ2-5; 7 nucleotides align to TRBD1. The germline V gene has CDR1 MNHEY and CDR2 SMNVEV (reference sequence). CDR3 length: 13 amino acids. J was trimmed by 5 bases and V by 6 bases; bases with no gene match: 6. DNA for the CDR3: TGTGCCAGCAGCCATACAGGGGTGGAGACCCAGTACTTC. This encodes CASSHTGVETQYF.

This chain uses TRBV2 with TRBJ2-3; possible D gene TRBD2, 5 bases. CDR1 and CDR2 from the germline V gene are SNHLY and FYNNEI. The CDR3 is 15 residues long. V shed 0 bases and J shed 5 bases, with 12 bases lying between them. This CDR3 is CASSEARVAGDTQYF. In DNA form, the CDR3 reads TGTGCCAGCAGTGAAGCGCGGGTAGCCGGAGATACGCAGTATTTT.

The V and J genes are TRBV7-9 and TRBJ2-1; 9 bases match TRBD1. The CDR3 length is 15 residues. J gave up 3 bases and V 5 bases, and 5 bases lay outside the gene matches. Germline assignment: CDR1 SEHNR and CDR2 FQNEAQ (reference sequence). CDR3 DNA: TGTGCCAGCAGCACAACAGGGGGCAGCTACAATGAGCAGTTCTTC. Translation gives CASSTTGGSYNEQFF. The full variable domain, completed using reference TRBV7-9 and TRBJ2-1, is DTGVSQNPRHKITKRGQNVTFRCDPISEHNRLYWYRQTLGQGPEFLTYFQNEAQLEKSRLLSDRFSAERPKGSFSTLEIQRTEQGDSAMYLCASSTTGGSYNEQFFGPGTRLTVL.

This chain connects TRBV5-4 to TRBJ2-7; D might be TRBD2 (5 bases). V was cut by 2 bases and J by 3 bases, with 12 bases left in between. The CDR3 spans 14 residues. Per germline, CDR1 SGHNT and CDR2 YYREEE (reference sequence). CDR3 in amino acids: CASSFYPGDYEQYF. The DNA of the CDR3 is TGTGCCAGCAGCTTTTACCCCGGGGACTACGAGCAGTACTTC.

The chain recombines TRBV7-9 with TRBJ2-1; 14 bases are shared with TRBD2. CDR1 is SEHNR, CDR2 FQNEAQ, per germline (reference sequence). The CDR3 is 17 residues long. J gave up 6 bases and V 0 bases, and 4 bases lay outside the gene matches. The CDR3 sequence is CASSLAATSGRVNEQFF. CDR3 nucleotides: TGTGCCAGCAGCTTAGCGGCGACTAGCGGGAGGGTCAATGAGCAGTTCTTC. Looking up the rest from reference TRBV7-9 and TRBJ2-1 gives the full variable domain: DTGVSQNPRHKITKRGQNVTFRCDPISEHNRLYWYRQTLGQGPEFLTYFQNEAQLEKSRLLSDRFSAERPKGSFSTLEIQRTEQGDSAMYLCASSLAATSGRVNEQFFGPGTRLTVL.

The CDR3 region is CASSLVATDANTGELFF. The CDR3 nucleotides are TGTGCCAGCAGCTTAGTGGCGACAGACGCGAACACCGGGGAGCTGTTTTTT. The chain links TRBV7-6 to TRBJ2-2; maybe TRBD1 (5 bases). Germline V CDR1 and CDR2: SGHVS, FNYEAQ. The V end lost 1 base, the J end lost 0 bases, and 12 bases lay between the germline ends. CDR3 length equals 17 residues.

This clone was seen a single time. This sequence joins TRBV5-5 and TRBJ1-4, with TRBD1 as a possible D gene (6 bases). The germline gives CDR1 SGHKS, CDR2 YYEKEE (reference sequence). The CDR3 is made up of 15 amino acids. Trimming took off 4 bases at V and 8 bases at J, with 18 bases between the two ends. Written as DNA, the CDR3 is TGTGCCAGCAGCGAGGGGGGGGCCCTGTTGGAAAAACTGTTTTTT. It specifies CASSEGGALLEKLFF.

This clone was observed once. This chain joins TRBV10-3 and TRBJ2-1, with TRBD2 identical over 7 bases. CDR3 size: 16 residues. J lost 7 bases, V lost 0 bases, and 9 bases had no gene match. Germline CDR1 ENHRY, CDR2 SYGVKD. This chain's CDR3 is CAISESASGTSNEQFF. In nucleotides, the CDR3 is TGTGCCATCAGTGAGTCGGCGAGCGGGACGTCTAATGAGCAGTTCTTC.

The chain uses TRBV19 and TRBJ2-1, with a tentative D call TRBD2 (6 bases). Germline V gene data show CDR1 as LNHDA and CDR2 as SQIVND (reference sequence). There are 16 residues in the CDR3. V lost 8 bases to trimming and J lost 3 bases, with 20 bases between them. The DNA of the CDR3 is TGTGCCAGTGCGGGGACCCACACTGCCGACTACAATGAGCAGTTCTTC. Its translation: CASAGTHTADYNEQFF.

The gene calls are TRBV6-6 and TRBJ2-7; 7 nucleotides align to TRBD1. The CDR3 loop spans 13 amino acids. V lost 11 bases and J lost 0; bases outside the gene matches: 7. The germline CDR1 and CDR2 sequences are MNHNY and SVGAGI (reference sequence). CDR3 amino acids: CAARDSLSYEQYF. DNA for the CDR3: TGTGCCGCACGGGACAGCCTCTCCTACGAGCAGTACTTC.

The chain employs TRBV27 and TRBJ2-3, with a tentative D call TRBD2 (6 bases). V lost 6 bases, J lost 6 bases, and 19 bases lay in between. The CDR3 runs to 15 residues. Per germline, CDR1 MNHEY and CDR2 SMNVEV (reference sequence). The CDR3: CASRTERARIDTQYF. CDR3 sequence (DNA): TGTGCCAGCAGGACGGAGCGGGCCAGAATCGATACGCAGTATTTT.